This TCR beta chain was recovered during a study of blood T cell repertoires in COVID-19. For the study at large: Italy, Spain and the United States were the sources of the convalescent and acute COVID-19 samples. PBMCs, B-cell-depleted T cells, or T cells were the source of the cDNA or gDNA that made up the material.

Assay used: immunoSEQ multiplex PCR; TCRdb lists only in-frame clones, some missing. The data contain about 140,000 clones, about 90% of them singletons. Germline V gives CDR1 LNHNV, CDR2 YYDKDF (reference sequence). Trimming left V 0 bases short and J 6 bases short, with 5 bases between. This CDR3 is 13 amino acids long. This receptor was identified in a man between 60 and 75 years old who had recovered from COVID-19. The chain employs TRBV15 and TRBJ1-4, with D uncertain. Sequencing used PBMCs or T cells enriched from blood (not recorded which). CDR3: CATSRDGDEKLFF. The CDR3 DNA reads TGTGCCACCAGCAGAGACGGAGATGAAAAACTGTTTTTT.